The subject of this entry is one T cell receptor beta chain. The sample originates from a study of T cells in Graves' hyperthyroidism and ophthalmopathy. Amplification targeted TCR beta CDR3 regions from RNA transcripts. The HTBI primer set served for first-round RT-PCR of the TCR CDR3. TCRdb itself ran the multiplex PCR reads through MiXCR, one entry per CDR3 protein. This sample yields 550,000 to 700,000 distinct CDR3 sequences, of which just over 45% are seen a single time; under 20% belongs to the top ten. This CDR3 is built from 13 residues. The germline V gene encodes CDR1 DFQATT and CDR2 SNEGSKA (reference sequence). V was pared by 3 bases and J by 5 bases, with 13 bases between. Diagnosing involved the use of clinical symptoms, serum thyroxine and TRAb, thyroid ultrasound and orbital computed tomography.

The J gene is TRBJ1-1, the V gene TRBV20-1; D ambiguous. The receptor comes from an adult woman with Graves' disease, either hyperthyroidism or ophthalmopathy (not recorded which). The sample consisted of peripheral blood or thyroid tissue (not recorded which). In nucleotides, the CDR3 is TGCAGTGCTAGCCAAGCTATGGTTACTGAAGCTTTCTTT. Its translation: CSASQAMVTEAFF.